These T cell receptor beta chains were read from a single sample in a study of shared clonotypes between healthy human individuals. The data were produced by immunoSEQ multiplex PCR, yet TCRdb's version contains in-frame clones alone and is incomplete. The sample lists more than 2 million clones; 90% to 95% were seen once. What was sequenced was naive CD8+ T cells from PBMCs. These TCRs come from a man between 18 and 35 years old in good health. Some clones in this sample may be carry-over from other donors' samples. Each CDR3 is given with its conserved first and last residue. Fields, in order: D gene, V gene, CDR3 protein. D genes are given only for firm matches.

>TRBD1|TRBV29-1
CSVDRGYEQYF
>.|TRBV7-8
CASSLVGTTPDGYTF
>.|TRBV7-9
CASSLGGRRENTEAFF
>TRBD1|TRBV10-2
CASSDPRQGVNTGELFF
>.|TRBV19
CASSTSGYYMNEQFF
>TRBD1|TRBV28
CASTLGQGRQETQYF
>.|TRBV28
CASVKRATNEKLFF
>TRBD1|TRBV29-1
CSVVWGTGPLQETQYF
>TRBD2|TRBV15
CATSRDGTSGHHTDTQYF
>.|TRBV5-6
CASSPSPEGEAFF
>.|TRBV29-1
CSVEAGVYGYTF
>.|TRBV4-3
CASSQREGELFF
>.|TRBV13
CASSLGGWETQYF
>.|TRBV2
CASSDVVQGNQPQHF
>.|TRBV11-2
CASSLAGRYQETQYF
>.|TRBV7-9
CASSLVGGAAYEQYF
>.|TRBV28
CASSTTLEQYF
>TRBD2|TRBV5-6
CASSLAGLAYEQYF
>.|TRBV9
CASSYTPDREAFF
>.|TRBV27
CASSLGTYTEAFF
>.|TRBV5-1
CASRRGRETDEQYF
>.|TRBV7-8
CASSLDWRDNSNEQFF
>TRBD2|TRBV10-2
CASSVVLGGDTQYF
>.|TRBV2
CASSERAIHEQYF
>TRBD2|TRBV4-1
CASSQRQREAWDTGELFF
>.|TRBV27
CASRTGLRGADTQYF
>.|TRBV7-9
CASSLGQGLHGANVLTF
>TRBD1|TRBV28
CASSFHRGGDQPQHF
>.|TRBV7-9
CASSLGAGNQPQHF
>.|TRBV27
CASGTRSYNEQFF
>TRBD1|TRBV28
CASSRGQGSTDTQYF
>TRBD1|TRBV6-6
CASSYDRVPFF